This TCR beta chain was obtained from a study of T cells in tumors after PD-1 blockade (dated by TCRdb to between 2018 and 2021). Some background on the complete study: Patients with prior checkpoint blockade, systemic immunosuppressant use, or recent radiotherapy or other anti-cancer therapy within 4 weeks were excluded. Bulk TCR sequencing was performed on 9 to 10 peripheral blood samples from about five patients to compare blood and tumor clonotypes. Peripheral blood samples averaged 113,528 TCR templates (range roughly 22,000-260,000) and 35,000 to 40,000 unique clonotypes. Patients were treated with either pembrolizumab 200 mg every 3 weeks or cemiplimab 350 mg every 2 weeks. Paired single-cell RNA and TCR sequencing was performed on site-matched tumors from BCC or SCC patients before and after anti-PD-1 therapy. Some patients also continued taking vismodegib 150 mg daily during anti-PD-1 treatment. RECIST version 1.1 was used to evaluate clinical response.

The immunoSEQ platform was used for deep TCRbeta sequencing. In the paper's pipeline: For further analysis, only productive rearrangements were exported out of the immunoSEQ Analyzer. T cell phenotypes were assigned to bulk TCRbeta clonotypes by matching to single-cell RNA+TCR-seq clones sharing the same TCRbeta sequence. Clone enrichment in tumor was computed as tumor frequency divided by PBMC frequency from bulk TCR sequencing. TCRs were grouped by GLIPH into specificity groups, defined as clusters of distinct TCRs likely recognizing common antigens via shared CDR3 motifs. Held by TCRdb, this immuneACCESS table contains in-frame sequences only and omits some clones. Under half of the omission traces to an unresolved V gene where checked; the cause of the rest is unknown. V, J and clone size are those of that table, while D and trimming were read from the DNA. The sample includes approximately 47,000 clones, with 65% to 85% observed a single time. The biggest ten clones account for under 5% of the sample.

Explained via the paper, the time point label denotes: before anti-PD-1 therapy. Genomic DNA extracted from tumor biopsies or peripheral blood was used for bulk TCRbeta sequencing, with input ranging from roughly 600 ng to 6,004 ng. Every patient was a poor candidate for surgical resection and had histologically proven advanced or metastatic basal or squamous cell carcinoma. Of the approximately 12 patients in the basal cell carcinoma cohort, about eight underwent bulk tumor TCR sequencing. Study-wide findings and limitations: Around 45% of tumor TCR clonotypes were detected in blood, and some novel exhausted tumor clones were observed in pre-treatment blood, which was taken as suggesting peripheral recruitment. The source of novel T cell clones was not identified and could include lymphoid organs or rare unexpanded clones within the tumor or its periphery.

Regarding this clone: Its specific antigen is unknown. Per-base quality was not reported, and no clone a single base away is much larger than it.

The CDR3 contains 13 residues, cysteine and phenylalanine counted. Just the 39-base CDR3 DNA is kept, in frame starting at base 1. V and J lose 5 bases and 6 bases, and a span of 11 bases separates them. This receptor was taken from a human donor with basal cell carcinoma. The rearranged segments are TRBV12-3 or TRBV12-4 and TRBJ2-1; a tentative D match to TRBD1 spans 6 bases. The sequences come from PBMCs, collected before anti-PD-1 treatment. The nucleotide sequence is given as TGTGCCAGCAGTCCAGGGGACGGCAATGAGCAGTTCTTC. It encodes CASSPGDGNEQFF.